The subject of this entry is one TCR beta chain. This clone was picked up a small number of times. Its antigen is not yet known. No much larger clonotype is one base removed from it; base qualities were not supplied. The method behind the library was the immunoSEQ multiplex PCR assay. The multiplex PCR relied on a mix of 60 forward primers for TCR Vbeta segments and 13 reverse primers for TCR Jbeta segments. Amplification of the CDR3 region of rearranged TCR beta genes was performed with a multiplex PCR assay on genomic DNA. The Illumina HiSeq System was used to sequence the amplified TCR beta libraries as 87-base-pair reads. The original methods were these. A later analysis tallied 75 million to 85 million unique TCR beta chains across the 666 repertoires, and approximately 9.9 million of those chains were shared by two or more donors. To remove PCR and sequencing errors, raw reads were error-corrected and collapsed into unique sequences using a nearest-neighbor algorithm that merged closely related sequences. Alignment of CDR3 sequences to IMGT reference sequences was used to assign V, D and J gene segments. For a sequence to be retained, at least a six-nucleotide match to both a V gene segment and a J gene segment was required. A rearrangement was called productive if the CDR3 had no stop codons and remained in frame with V and J, and every other rearrangement was called non-productive. CDR3 was defined according to IMGT convention as the region running from the second conserved V-encoded cysteine to the conserved J-encoded phenylalanine. The earlier analysis of about 500 of the donors excluded sequences that lacked an unambiguous match to a single V gene segment. In an earlier analysis of 500 to 750 of the donors, V segments were called functional above 56.7% productive rearrangements and were called segregating when the between-donor standard deviation exceeded 5%. A statistical classification framework was built for diagnosing cytomegalovirus status from the catalog of TCR beta chain sequences. V and J gene assignment, in a later analysis, came from comparing TCR nucleotide sequences with IMGT/GENE-DB human TR gene sequences. A later analysis assigned CDR3 sequences and most-parsimonious VDJ recombination scenarios with the TCRdist pipeline. In a later analysis, each TCR beta chain was defined by its CDR3 amino acid sequence together with its V-gene family, and reads without a unique V-gene family were excluded. To address suspected cross-contamination and a sequencing artifact, a later analysis removed 450 to 700 highly shared, low-generation-probability nucleotide sequences. For each public chain, a later analysis derived a clonal expansion index from normalized ranks of inferred template counts within each repertoire. A later analysis computed generation probabilities with a VDJ recombination model fitted to out-of-frame rearrangements, and checked the results against IGoR. Hypergeometric tests were used in a later analysis to score TCR-TCR, TCR-HLA and TCR-CMV co-occurrence, with a repertoire-size bias correction applied to the TCR pairs. In a later analysis, false discovery rates were estimated by permuting HLA or CMV assignments 20 times. In a later analysis, co-occurring TCRs were grouped using DBSCAN, and TCRdist sequence similarity was added for clustering within HLA-allele-positive subsets. Repertoires with fewer than 30,000 or more than 120,000 public chains were left out of co-occurrence clustering, as were several repertoires with anomalous nucleotide sharing. Not all clones reach the TCRdb copy of this immuneACCESS table, which keeps in-frame sequences only. Checked studies attribute under half of the gap to unresolved V genes and leave the rest unexplained. V, J and clone size derive from that table, while D and trimming were established from the DNA sequence. This sample has roughly 89,000 clones in its table, and 80% of those were observed once. The ten most abundant clones make up over 2% of the sample.

The cohort comprised some 680 healthy bone marrow donors. Cohort members were all nominally healthy when sampled, although unrecorded immune exposures were likely present. The donor tested CMV seronegative, placing the donor among the approximately 400 seronegative members of the cohort. A peripheral blood sample was provided by each donor, and peripheral blood mononuclear cells were used for TCR beta sequencing. Genomic DNA extraction from the blood cell samples was performed with the Qiagen DNeasy Blood Extraction Kit. This sample was taken from a study of cytomegalovirus exposure and HLA in healthy donors (dated 2017 in TCRdb). Background for the entire study: According to an earlier analysis of around 600 of the donors, 150 million to 200 million T cells yielded 100 million or so unique TCR beta sequences and 276 Gb of sequence data. The study profiled the T cell repertoires of under 850 subjects by immunosequencing and related them to cytomegalovirus serostatus. Of the approximately 400 genotyped donors, less than 85% were placed in the genetic ancestry cluster associated with self-reported Caucasian donors. HLA typing covered class I and class II loci at four-digit resolution. Genome-wide SNP genotypes for about 60% of the roughly 670 donors were used in a later genetic analysis, which treated that subset as a discovery cohort. The aim of the study was to test whether cataloging public T cell receptors could identify signatures of past pathogen exposure. Besides the first cohort of more than 650 subjects, a separate validation cohort made up of over 95 different subjects was used. Every discovery cohort repertoire had been produced on one sequencing platform. The number of donors typed differed by locus, with about 629-630 for A, B, C, DRB1 and DQB1, 522 for DQA1, over 600 for DPA1, and around 460 for DPB1. To decide whether each TCR beta V gene segment behaved as functional or pseudogenic, an earlier analysis of fewer than 750 of the donors relied on high-throughput TCR beta sequencing. Donor age, sex, ethnicity and CMV serostatus were collected together with the repertoire data. A later analysis re-examined previously published TCR beta repertoires from roughly 650 donors and added high-resolution HLA genotyping to investigate patterns of TCR occurrence. Approximately 300 gigabases of sequencing data and 75 million to 85 million unique TCR sequences made up an early release that covered about 640 HLA-typed donors. High-throughput TCR immunosequencing, statistical association of individual TCRs with disease status, and machine learning were combined to predict cytomegalovirus infection status. On average, around 200,000 unique TCR beta nucleotide sequences were sequenced per donor among 350 to 400 genotyped donors of the cohort, with roughly 20% of those sequences being non-productive. A handful of DR-DQ haplotypes were handled as single units for association and clustering because linkage in the cohort was strong. Rather than drawing on any new phenotypic data, the later analysis identified candidate immune exposures from TCR beta sequences and the way those sequences occurred across donors. General findings and caveats noted by the study authors: According to a later analysis, TCR association rates differed among HLA loci, with DRB1 alleles showing the most associated TCRs and HLA-C alleles showing the fewest. Presence/absence analyses assumed roughly uniform sequencing depth across donors, an assumption that may not hold. While some public TCRs were present in many individuals, most TCR sequences turned up only very rarely across donors. At a false discovery rate of 0.05, a later analysis linked around 15,000 TCR beta sequences to specific HLA alleles. A later analysis found that HLA-associated TCR beta chains were more clonally expanded and had lower generation probabilities than equally common non-associated chains. Immune exposure information for the cohort was limited to CMV serostatus. This cohort had only TCR beta chains sequenced, and the lack of alpha or paired-chain data limited which features could be detected. Linkage disequilibrium might explain the correlated functional status among segregating V segments, but an unknown experimental factor could not be excluded. Cytomegalovirus status was reported to be diagnosed by the classifier with high specificity and sensitivity in both the original and validation cohorts. In a later analysis, several top co-occurrence clusters were reported to appear linked to parvovirus B19, influenza, CMV and Epstein-Barr virus. In an earlier analysis of fewer than 750 of the donors, most TCR beta V segments were observed in productive rearrangements about 90% or about 30% of the time, broadly matching IMGT annotations. Some IMGT-functional V segments, including TRBV6-2 and TRBV6-3, could not be told apart with the 87-base-pair reads, so those segments were excluded. The study gave a list of under 200 TCR beta chains associated with cytomegalovirus. Over 15 rarely observed V segments, including chromosome 9 orphons, were excluded from the earlier analysis of a few hundred of the donors because counts were too low. Compared with the 666-donor mean, donors in an Asian-associated ancestry cluster had fewer N-insertions in productive TCRs, according to a later genetic analysis. A further reported finding was that TCR beta sequences accurately predicted the HLA-A and HLA-B alleles for most subjects in the first cohort. A few of the identified cytomegalovirus-associated TCR beta chains were confirmed in vitro to be specific for cytomegalovirus antigens. A cluster of highly shared sequence variants was judged likely to represent a technical artifact of the sequencing pipeline. The authors suggested that the approach could potentially be generalized to other disease states and immunological phenotypes. According to a later analysis, most CMV-associated TCR beta chains appeared to be HLA-restricted, and the HLA associations seemed to be driven largely by CMV exposure. Because HLA typing was unavailable for some donors at each locus, only the typed subset was used in association tests. When HLA alleles, especially DR and DQ, strongly co-occurred, TCR associations were difficult to assign to individual alleles. An association between a missense DCLRE1C variant and V-gene and J-gene trimming of TCR beta chains was found in a later genetic analysis and replicated in an independent cohort.

CDR1 and CDR2 are drawn from the germline V gene (reference sequence): PRHDT, FYEKMQ. V is cut back by 1 base and J by 2 bases, with 2 bases in the junction unmatched. From the cysteine up to the phenylalanine, the CDR3 has a length of 14 residues. Just the 42-base CDR3 DNA is kept, in frame starting at base 1. The chain couples TRBV13 to TRBJ2-7; TRBD1 fits 7 bases in the junction. Sequenced material: PBMCs. The receptor was isolated from a young man in good health and CMV-seronegative. CDR3 region: CASSLEDRPYEQYF. The DNA sequence is as follows: TGTGCCAGCAGCTTAGAGGACAGGCCCTACGAGCAGTACTTC.